The sequence of this T cell receptor beta chain was determined in a study of vaccination and CD4 T cells after COVID-19. Overall study context: In the convalescent group, nasal swab PCR was SARS-CoV-2 positive; fewer than ten cases were mild and one severe. The study sampled a few convalescent patients at day 14 and again at days 161 to 241 post-vaccination. The study's findings and limits: Only after vaccination were a median roughly 83% of convalescents' reactive clones seen. Spike mono-reactivity was the property of 304 of 307 vaccine-specific clones in convalescent patients.

CDR3 length: 13 amino acids. Germline lookup yields CDR1 MNHNS and CDR2 SASEGT. V lost 10 bases to trimming and J lost 9 bases; unmatched junction nucleotides: 12. This clonotype was counted between two and nine times. Its antigen is not known. Time point: late sampling 161 to 241 days after vaccination in a few convalescent patients. Using its own MiXCR run on the PCR reads, TCRdb lists one record per CDR3 protein. The sample yields just over 35,000 distinct CDR3 sequences, 36% seen once. The specimen comprised CD4+ T cells from blood, sampled about 7 months after SARS-CoV-2 vaccination. This receptor was obtained from a human donor who had recovered from COVID-19. The gene calls are TRBV6-1 and TRBJ2-1; 7 bases map to TRBD1. The CDR3 region is CATHRGRGGEQFF. DNA of the CDR3: TGTGCCACCCACAGGGGACGTGGGGGTGAGCAGTTCTTC.